These T cell receptor beta chains were read from a single sample in a study of blood T cell repertoires in COVID-19. Generated by immunoSEQ multiplex PCR, the TCRdb table keeps only in-frame clones and is missing some. The data hold hundreds of thousands of clones, with 85% observed a single time. The specimen was PBMCs or T cells enriched from blood (not recorded which). These TCRs come from a man aged 35-49 years who had recovered from COVID-19. The CDR3 runs from the conserved cysteine through the conserved F or W. A D gene is named only where the DNA matches it firmly. Expanded clones get a size class; other rows say once, few or many, or leave the size out.

size: -; J: TRBJ2-1; V: TRBV3-1/TRBV3-2; length: 16; D: -; DNA: TGTGCCAGCAGCCAAGTCTTCGGGAGCGCCTACAATGAGCAGTTCTTC; CDR3: CASSQVFGSAYNEQFF
size: -; J: TRBJ2-7; V: TRBV3-1/TRBV3-2; length: 13; D: -; DNA: TGTGCCAGCAGCCCGGTTGGCTCCTACGAGCAGTACTTC; CDR3: CASSPVGSYEQYF
size: once; J: TRBJ1-1; V: TRBV19; length: 19; D: TRBD1; DNA: TGTGCCAGTAGTATAGACCCCAGGGGGGAAAATTGGATGAGCACTGAAGCTTTCTTT; CDR3: CASSIDPRGENWMSTEAFF
size: -; J: TRBJ1-1; V: TRBV28; length: 16; D: -; DNA: TGTGCCAGCAGTATCCATGACAGGTTCCCTATGGGGGAGGCTTTCTTT; CDR3: CASSIHDRFPMGEAFF
size: -; J: TRBJ2-3; V: TRBV3-1/TRBV3-2; length: 14; D: TRBD1; DNA: TGTGCCAGCAGCCCGGGACAGGGTAAGGCTACGCAGTATTTT; CDR3: CASSPGQGKATQYF
size: -; J: TRBJ1-1; V: TRBV28; length: 14; D: -; DNA: TGTGCCAGCAAACCCGGACAGCTGAACACTGAAGCTTTCTTT; CDR3: CASKPGQLNTEAFF
size: -; J: TRBJ2-2; V: TRBV6-1; length: 17; D: -; DNA: TGTGCCAGCAGTGAAGGAGCCGGGTCCGAGGACACCGGGGAGCTGTTTTTT; CDR3: CASSEGAGSEDTGELFF
size: -; J: TRBJ2-7; V: TRBV7-9; length: 18; D: -; DNA: TGTGCCAGCAGCTTATCACGTCTCGGGATTGAAAGCTCCTACGAGCAGTACTTC; CDR3: CASSLSRLGIESSYEQYF
size: -; J: TRBJ2-2; V: TRBV27; length: 16; D: -; DNA: TGTGCCAGCAGTTTATGGGGCAGGGGTAACACCGGGGAGCTGTTTTTT; CDR3: CASSLWGRGNTGELFF
size: -; J: TRBJ2-7; V: TRBV4-1; length: 19; D: TRBD2; DNA: TGCGCCAGCAGCCCAGAGAGCCCCTTAGCGGGAGGTCCCTCCTACGAGCAGTACTTC; CDR3: CASSPESPLAGGPSYEQYF
size: -; J: TRBJ1-4; V: TRBV2; length: 14; D: TRBD1; DNA: TGTGCCAGCCTAAAAGAGGGGGCGGGTGAAAAACTGTTTTTT; CDR3: CASLKEGAGEKLFF
size: -; J: TRBJ2-6; V: TRBV7-8; length: 15; D: -; DNA: TGTGCCAGCAACTTACAGTGGTCTGGGGCCAACGTCCTGACTTTC; CDR3: CASNLQWSGANVLTF
size: -; J: TRBJ2-1; V: TRBV2; length: 13; D: TRBD2; DNA: TGTGCCAGCAGACAGACTAGCGCCAATGAGCAGTTCTTC; CDR3: CASRQTSANEQFF
size: -; J: TRBJ1-2; V: TRBV5-4; length: 13; D: TRBD1; DNA: TGTGCCAGCAGCTCGACAGGGGGCAATAGCTACACCTTC; CDR3: CASSSTGGNSYTF
size: -; J: TRBJ1-1; V: TRBV5-1; length: 14; D: TRBD1; DNA: TGCGCCAGCAGTCGAGGGACAGGGGTCACTGAAGCTTTCTTT; CDR3: CASSRGTGVTEAFF
size: -; J: TRBJ1-5; V: TRBV5-5; length: 15; D: -; DNA: TGTGCCAGCAGCTTCAGGGGAGATAGCAATCAGCCCCAGCATTTT; CDR3: CASSFRGDSNQPQHF
size: -; J: TRBJ2-2; V: TRBV11-3; length: 18; D: -; DNA: TGTGCCAGCAGCTTGGGCGGAGGGGCTAGTAGTTTGGGCGGGGAGCTGTTTTTT; CDR3: CASSLGGGASSLGGELFF
size: -; J: TRBJ1-5; V: TRBV12-5; length: 20; D: -; DNA: TGTGCTAGTGGTTTGGCCCAACTATTTCCAAGGGAGGAGGGCAATCAGCCCCAGCATTTT; CDR3: CASGLAQLFPREEGNQPQHF
size: -; J: TRBJ2-3; V: TRBV28; length: 13; D: -; DNA: TGTGCCAGCAGTTCCGGTCCCGCAGATACGCAGTATTTT; CDR3: CASSSGPADTQYF
size: -; J: TRBJ1-1; V: TRBV28; length: 15; D: -; DNA: TGTGCCAGCGCATGGGGCTTTGTGGGGAACACTGAAGCTTTCTTT; CDR3: CASAWGFVGNTEAFF
size: -; J: TRBJ2-3; V: TRBV7-9; length: 17; D: -; DNA: TGTGCCAGCAGCACGACTCCGGGACACCCAGACACAGATACGCAGTATTTT; CDR3: CASSTTPGHPDTDTQYF
size: once; J: TRBJ2-3; V: TRBV11-2; length: 14; D: -; DNA: TGTGCCAGCAGCCCCCCTTGGGAGCCAGATACGCAGTATTTT; CDR3: CASSPPWEPDTQYF
size: -; J: TRBJ1-2; V: TRBV2; length: 14; D: TRBD1; DNA: TGTGCCAGCAGTGAAGCGTATACAGGGGGAGGCTACACCTTC; CDR3: CASSEAYTGGGYTF
size: -; J: TRBJ2-7; V: TRBV4-1; length: 14; D: -; DNA: TGCGCCAGCAGCCAACAGGTCAGGGAAAGCGAGCAGTACTTC; CDR3: CASSQQVRESEQYF
size: -; J: TRBJ1-1; V: TRBV13; length: 14; D: TRBD1; DNA: TGTGCCAGCAGCTCTAGACAGGGAGTCACTGAAGCTTTCTTT; CDR3: CASSSRQGVTEAFF
size: once; J: TRBJ2-4; V: TRBV30; length: 15; D: -; DNA: TGTGCCTGGAGGGCCCGCGGCTTAGCCAAAAACATTCAGTACTTC; CDR3: CAWRARGLAKNIQYF
size: -; J: TRBJ1-5; V: TRBV30; length: 15; D: -; DNA: TGTGCCTGGAGTGATAGGACAAATAGCAATCAGCCCCAGCATTTT; CDR3: CAWSDRTNSNQPQHF
size: -; J: TRBJ2-7; V: TRBV5-1; length: 14; D: TRBD1; DNA: TGCGCCAGCAGCTCGGACAGGGGGGTCGGCGAGCAGTACTTC; CDR3: CASSSDRGVGEQYF